These T cell receptor beta chains were read from a single sample in a study of shared clonotypes between healthy human individuals. Profiling relied on immunoSEQ multiplex PCR, and the TCRdb table lists in-frame clones only, not all of them. The data contain about 2.4 million clones, approximately 92% of them singletons. Sequenced sample: naive CD4+ T cells sorted from blood. These receptors all come from a man aged 18 to 30 in good health. The CDR3 runs from the conserved cysteine through the conserved F or W. The order of the fields is D gene, V gene, clone size, J gene, CDR3 protein, CDR3 DNA. D genes are given only for firm matches. Clone size is stated in some rows and not others, as once, few, many or a class when expanded.

d_call: .
v_call: TRBV18
clone_size: .
j_call: TRBJ2-1
cdr3_aa: CASSPPIHNEQFF
cdr3_nt: TGTGCCAGCTCACCACCAATCCACAATGAGCAGTTCTTC

d_call: .
v_call: TRBV27
clone_size: .
j_call: TRBJ2-7
cdr3_aa: CASRLGISSYEQYF
cdr3_nt: TGTGCCAGCAGGTTGGGAATCAGCTCCTACGAGCAGTACTTC

d_call: .
v_call: TRBV7-2
clone_size: .
j_call: TRBJ2-3
cdr3_aa: CASSLAIPPDTQYF
cdr3_nt: TGTGCCAGCAGCTTAGCGATCCCCCCAGATACGCAGTATTTT

d_call: .
v_call: TRBV7-9
clone_size: .
j_call: TRBJ2-6
cdr3_aa: CASGPEGRSSGANVLTF
cdr3_nt: TGTGCCAGCGGCCCGGAGGGCCGGAGCTCTGGGGCCAACGTCCTGACTTTC

d_call: .
v_call: TRBV10-3
clone_size: few
j_call: TRBJ1-2
cdr3_aa: CAISESAGYGYTF
cdr3_nt: TGTGCCATCAGTGAGTCGGCTGGGTATGGCTACACCTTC

d_call: .
v_call: TRBV2
clone_size: .
j_call: TRBJ1-1
cdr3_aa: CASCSREYTEAFF
cdr3_nt: TGTGCCAGCTGTAGTCGGGAGTACACTGAAGCTTTCTTT

d_call: .
v_call: TRBV5-1
clone_size: .
j_call: TRBJ2-3
cdr3_aa: CASSLLDADTQYF
cdr3_nt: TGCGCCAGCAGCTTGCTAGATGCGGATACGCAGTATTTT

d_call: .
v_call: TRBV11-2
clone_size: .
j_call: TRBJ2-7
cdr3_aa: CASSPLSQGLAPYEQYF
cdr3_nt: TGTGCCAGCAGCCCCCTCTCCCAAGGACTGGCGCCCTACGAGCAGTACTTC

d_call: TRBD1
v_call: TRBV6-5
clone_size: .
j_call: TRBJ1-2
cdr3_aa: CASSHGQGYGYTF
cdr3_nt: TGTGCCAGCAGTCACGGACAGGGCTATGGCTACACCTTC

d_call: .
v_call: TRBV6-6
clone_size: .
j_call: TRBJ1-2
cdr3_aa: CASSYRETKGGYTF
cdr3_nt: TGTGCCAGCAGTTACAGGGAGACCAAGGGGGGCTACACCTTC

d_call: .
v_call: TRBV9
clone_size: .
j_call: TRBJ1-5
cdr3_aa: CASSPDWWGSNQPQHF
cdr3_nt: TGTGCCAGCAGCCCAGACTGGTGGGGGAGCAATCAGCCCCAGCATTTT

d_call: .
v_call: TRBV9
clone_size: few
j_call: TRBJ1-5
cdr3_aa: CASSVGGTNQPQHF
cdr3_nt: TGTGCCAGCAGCGTAGGGGGCACCAATCAGCCCCAGCATTTT

d_call: TRBD2
v_call: TRBV5-1
clone_size: .
j_call: TRBJ2-7
cdr3_aa: CASSWGLAVYEQYF
cdr3_nt: TGCGCCAGCAGCTGGGGACTAGCCGTCTATGAGCAGTACTTC

d_call: .
v_call: TRBV5-1
clone_size: .
j_call: TRBJ2-5
cdr3_aa: CASSPAPASSQETQYF
cdr3_nt: TGCGCCAGCAGCCCAGCACCAGCCAGTTCTCAAGAGACCCAGTACTTC

d_call: TRBD2
v_call: TRBV28
clone_size: .
j_call: TRBJ2-3
cdr3_aa: CASSSPGGERRTDTQYF
cdr3_nt: TGTGCCAGCAGTTCCCCGGGAGGGGAGAGACGCACAGATACGCAGTATTTT

d_call: .
v_call: TRBV5-4
clone_size: .
j_call: TRBJ2-3
cdr3_aa: CASSLYRRAGTDTQYF
cdr3_nt: TGTGCCAGCAGCTTGTATCGCAGGGCCGGAACAGATACGCAGTATTTT

d_call: TRBD2
v_call: TRBV7-2
clone_size: .
j_call: TRBJ2-2
cdr3_aa: CASSRTGGTGELFF
cdr3_nt: TGTGCCAGCAGCCGAACGGGGGGCACCGGGGAGCTGTTTTTT

d_call: TRBD1
v_call: TRBV6-4
clone_size: .
j_call: TRBJ1-5
cdr3_aa: CASSKDRNQPQHF
cdr3_nt: TGTGCCAGCAGTAAGGACAGGAATCAGCCCCAGCATTTT